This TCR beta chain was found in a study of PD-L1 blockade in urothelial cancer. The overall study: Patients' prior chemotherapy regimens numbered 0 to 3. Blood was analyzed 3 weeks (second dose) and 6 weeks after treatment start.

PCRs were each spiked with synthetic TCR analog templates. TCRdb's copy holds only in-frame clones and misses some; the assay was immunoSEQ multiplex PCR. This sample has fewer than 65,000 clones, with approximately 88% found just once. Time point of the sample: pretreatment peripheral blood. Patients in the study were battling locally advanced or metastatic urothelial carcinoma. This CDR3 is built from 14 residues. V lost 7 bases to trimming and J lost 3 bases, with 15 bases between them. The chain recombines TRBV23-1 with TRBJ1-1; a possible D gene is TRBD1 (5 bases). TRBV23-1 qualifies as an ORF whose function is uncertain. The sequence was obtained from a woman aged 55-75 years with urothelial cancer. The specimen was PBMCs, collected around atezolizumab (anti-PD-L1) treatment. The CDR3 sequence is CASTPRASDTEAFF. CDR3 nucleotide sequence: TGCGCCAGCACCCCCAGGGCCTCTGACACTGAAGCTTTCTTT.